The source of this T cell receptor beta chain is a study of response to subunit inactivated influenza vaccine listed by TCRdb under 2018. For context, the study as a whole: Deep quantitative T cell receptor repertoire profiling was used in the study to track responses to a trivalent subunit inactivated influenza vaccine.

Library prep was done by RT-PCR. These reads were obtained on an Illumina HiSeq 2500. Clones were called with MiXCR by TCRdb after fastp trimmed the public reads at Q25, and only in-frame beta chains were retained. Rows merge per CDR3 protein into single entries with the most common DNA and genes. In all, the sample holds a few hundred thousand distinct CDR3 sequences, and approximately 15% of those were seen once. The ten largest clones capture 11% of the sample. Worth noting for this clonotype: Its cognate antigen has yet to be identified. No qualities accompany the bases; no much larger clone lies one base away.

Beyond this particular receptor, the publication reports: The authors suggested that each seasonal influenza vaccination may recruit only a limited number of new T cells.

This clonotype was obtained from a man between 50 and 59 years old who received an inactivated influenza vaccine. Donor details come from another sample of the same person, matched by shared clones. The sample in question was PBMCs from blood, obtained 11 to 12 days after vaccination.

The bases read TGTGCCAGCAACCCTAGTGGCAATGAGCAGTTCTTC. This sequence encodes CASNPSGNEQFF. Here the chain combines TRBV28 and TRBJ2-1; the D gene cannot be resolved reliably. CDR1 and CDR2, per the germline V gene, are MDHEN and SYDVKM. Including cysteine and phenylalanine, the CDR3 has 12 amino acids. Of the read, only the CDR3 DNA is kept; its 36 bases are in frame from base 1. The trim is 7 bases for V and 6 bases for J, with a gap of 10 bases between the germline ends.